This paragraph covers one T cell receptor beta chain sequence. TCRdb itself ran the RT-PCR reads through MiXCR, one entry per CDR3 protein. This table holds more than 850,000 distinct CDR3 sequences, roughly 17% found once. The CDR3 contains 16 residues. Trimming left V 4 bases short and J 0 bases short, with 14 bases between. From germline, CDR1 is SGHDT and CDR2 YYEEEE. The entry originates in a study of patients and donors after allogeneic stem cell transplantation. The sequence was obtained from a human donor who was either an allogeneic HSCT recipient or a stem cell or donor lymphocyte infusion donor (not recorded which). It is not recorded whose cells these are; they may come from a transplant donor. V is TRBV5-6 and J is TRBJ2-1, with D possibly being TRBD1 (6 bases). Source material: blood, either unsorted or a sorted T cell fraction (not recorded which). CDR3 DNA sequence: TGTGCCAGCAGCAACGTAGACAGGAGCTCCTACAATGAGCAGTTCTTC. Protein product: CASSNVDRSSYNEQFF.